The sequence of this T cell receptor beta chain was determined in a study of neurological immune-mediated disorders. Study results and caveats: There were no CDR3 amino acid sequences shared by expanded clones across subjects, a result suggesting private repertoires in all groups.

Input was some 1 million sorted T cells, either CD4+ or CD8+. The team produced cDNA through 5'RACE using 10-nucleotide random UMIs. TCRdb reprocessed the 5' RACE reads via MiXCR and lists one record per CDR3 protein. The sample has 18,000 or so distinct CDR3 sequences; 12% to 15% are singletons. Per germline, CDR1 SGHKS and CDR2 YYEKEE (reference sequence). This CDR3 comprises 16 residues. Deletions cut 3 bases from V and 9 bases from J, with 19 bases between. This clonotype was seen ten or more times. Its antigen remains unknown. The receptor was isolated from a woman aged 60 to 75 with HTLV-1-associated myelopathy (HAM/TSP). This chain uses TRBV5-5 with TRBJ1-6, with D perhaps TRBD1 (5 bases). Sequencing was carried out using CD4+ T cells from blood. The CDR3 spells CASSSSYRDPGSPLHF. CDR3 coding DNA: TGTGCCAGCAGCTCCAGTTATCGGGACCCAGGTTCACCCCTCCACTTT.